This T cell receptor (beta chain) was recovered during a study of shared clonotypes between healthy human individuals. The CDR3 is 14 residues long. Germline values: CDR1 MDHEN, CDR2 SYDVKM. The V segment lost 6 bases and the J segment 9 bases; nucleotides outside the gene matches: 6. Only in-frame clones appear in the TCRdb table, and some are missing; sequencing was by immunoSEQ multiplex PCR. The table includes around 2.5 million clones, 93% detected once. The gene calls are TRBV28 and TRBJ2-2, with 11 bases identical to TRBD2. The receptor was derived from a man aged 18 to 29 in good health. Some clones in this sample may be carry-over from other donors' samples. Material for sequencing was naive CD4+ T cells from PBMCs. Subset: CD45RA+ positively selected. As DNA, the CDR3 is TGTGCCAGCAGCATAGCGGGAGGGCCCAGGGAGCTGTTTTTT. It specifies CASSIAGGPRELFF.